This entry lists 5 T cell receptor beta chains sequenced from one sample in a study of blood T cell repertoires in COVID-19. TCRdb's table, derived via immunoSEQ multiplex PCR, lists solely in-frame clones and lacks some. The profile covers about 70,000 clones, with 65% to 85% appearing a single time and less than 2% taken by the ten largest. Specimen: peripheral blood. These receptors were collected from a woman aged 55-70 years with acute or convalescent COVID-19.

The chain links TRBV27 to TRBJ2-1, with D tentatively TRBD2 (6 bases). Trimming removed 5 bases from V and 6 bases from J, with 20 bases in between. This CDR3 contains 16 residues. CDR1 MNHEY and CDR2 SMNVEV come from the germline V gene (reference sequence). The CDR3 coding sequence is TGTGCCAGCAGTCCCAGACTAGTCCTAGGAGGCAATGAGCAGTTCTTC. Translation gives CASSPRLVLGGNEQFF.

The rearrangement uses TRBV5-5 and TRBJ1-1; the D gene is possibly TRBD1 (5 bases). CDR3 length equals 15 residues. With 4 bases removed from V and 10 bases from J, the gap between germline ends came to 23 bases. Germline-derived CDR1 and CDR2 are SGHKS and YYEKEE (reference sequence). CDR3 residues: CASSPRIAGLLRAFF. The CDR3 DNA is TGTGCCAGCAGCCCCAGAATTGCAGGGCTACTTCGAGCTTTCTTT.

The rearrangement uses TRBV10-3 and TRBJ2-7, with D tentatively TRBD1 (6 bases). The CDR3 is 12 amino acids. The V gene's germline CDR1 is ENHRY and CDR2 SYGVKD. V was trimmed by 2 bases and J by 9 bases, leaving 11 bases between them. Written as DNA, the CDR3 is TGTGCCATCAGTGAGCAAGACAGGTCGCAGTACTTC. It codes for CAISEQDRSQYF.

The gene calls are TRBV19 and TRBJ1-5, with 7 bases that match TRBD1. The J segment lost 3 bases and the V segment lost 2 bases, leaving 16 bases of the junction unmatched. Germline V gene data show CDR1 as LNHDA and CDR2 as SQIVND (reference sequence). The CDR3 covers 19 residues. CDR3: CASSISVDRRRNFNQPQHF. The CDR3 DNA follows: TGTGCCAGTAGTATATCAGTGGACAGGCGACGGAACTTCAATCAGCCCCAGCATTTT.

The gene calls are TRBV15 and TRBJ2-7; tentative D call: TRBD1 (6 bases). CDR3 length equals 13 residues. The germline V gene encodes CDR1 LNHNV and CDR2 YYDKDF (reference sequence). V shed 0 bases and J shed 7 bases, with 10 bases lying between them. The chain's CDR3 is CATSRDRGREQYF. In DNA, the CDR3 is TGTGCCACCAGCAGAGACAGGGGTCGTGAGCAGTACTTC. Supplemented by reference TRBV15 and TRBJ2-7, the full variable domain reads DAMVIQNPRYQVTQFGKPVTLSCSQTLNHNVMYWYQQKSSQAPKLLFHYYDKDFNNEADTPDNFQSRRPNTSFCFLDIRSPGLGDTAMYLCATSRDRGREQYFGPGTRLTVT.